This T cell receptor beta chain was sequenced for a study of tumor-infiltrating lymphocytes in oesophageal squamous cell carcinoma. CDR1 SGHVT and CDR2 SQSDAQ come from the germline V gene. V lost 5 bases, J lost 2 bases, and 7 bases stayed unmatched. This CDR3 contains 16 residues. This clonotype was seen a single time. TCRdb reprocessed the PCR reads via MiXCR and lists one record per CDR3 protein. The sample shows approximately 18,000 distinct CDR3 sequences, 40% to 55% of them seen only once. The sample was esophageal tumor tissue. This sequence was found in a male donor with esophageal squamous cell carcinoma. V gene TRBV7-4 combines with J gene TRBJ2-1, with 9 bases that match TRBD2. The CDR3 nucleotides read TGTGCCAGCAGCCCCCGGAAGCGGGGGGCCTACAATGAGCAGTTCTTC. Amino acids: CASSPRKRGAYNEQFF.